These 15 T cell receptor beta chains were sequenced from one sample in a study of regulatory T cells in long-lasting Graves disease (dated by TCRdb to the early 2020s). Library preparation used multiplex PCR. Sequenced using an Illumina HiSeq 4000. CDR3 regions were amplified by Arm-PCR with iRepertoire HTBI primers to construct TCR beta libraries. In TCRdb, the public reads were trimmed at Q25 with fastp and aligned with MiXCR, with productive beta chains retained. Identical CDR3 protein sequences are pooled into one entry, listed with their most common genes and DNA. Within this sample are hundreds of thousands of distinct CDR3 sequences, with approximately 16% of them counted one time only. The top ten constitute around 12% of the sample. The time point label, as the study defines it: newly diagnosed GD, antithyroid drugs for less than 3 months. For both TCR sequencing and RNA sequencing, RNA was extracted from PBMCs in TRIzol.

The sample was also linked to a second study, of T cells in Graves' hyperthyroidism and ophthalmopathy.

Specimen: peripheral blood mononuclear cells (PBMCs), collected at new diagnosis, from a patient treated with antithyroid drugs. These receptor sequences come from a man between 18 and 29 years old with Graves disease. Donor details come from another sample of the same person, matched by shared clones.

This rearrangement joins TRBV3-1 to TRBJ2-7; D may be TRBD1 or TRBD2 (5 bases each). This CDR3 is 15 amino acids long. Trimming pared 6 bases from V and 3 bases from J, leaving 18 bases between. Germline CDR1 LGHDT, CDR2 YNNKEL (reference sequence). Here the CDR3 DNA reads TGTGCCAGCAGTCTCACCGGGACCCTCTTCTACGAGCAGTACTTC. Amino acids: CASSLTGTLFYEQYF.

A few counts support this clonotype. The CDR3 loop reads CASSVGARNTEAFF. In nucleotides, the CDR3 is TGTGCCAGCAGCGTGGGGGCTCGGAACACTGAAGCTTTCTTT. The J gene is TRBJ1-1, the V gene TRBV9; D possibly corresponds to TRBD1 (6 bases). The germline V and J ends were trimmed by 2 bases and 1 base, with 9 bases remaining between them. The CDR3 is made up of 14 amino acids. Germline CDR1 SGDLS, CDR2 YYNGEE.

This clonotype was recorded at least ten times. The J gene is TRBJ2-5, the V gene TRBV10-3; the match to TRBD1 covers 9 bases. The germline CDR1 and CDR2 sequences are ENHRY and SYGVKD. After removal of 3 bases from V and 5 bases from J, the junction contained 7 bases not matched to a gene. CDR3 length equals 15 residues. This CDR3 reads CAISDEGTGTETQYF. As DNA, the CDR3 is TGTGCCATCAGTGATGAAGGGACAGGGACGGAGACCCAGTACTTC.

This clonotype was detected a few times. This sequence may be a read error, since a much larger clone differs from it by one base. The chain couples TRBV12-3 or TRBV12-4 to TRBJ1-1; D might be TRBD1 (6 bases). This CDR3 region has 14 residues. The CDR3 bases are TGTGCCAGCACCCCGACAGGTCGGGACACTGAAGCTTCCTTT. This gives the protein CASTPTGRDTEASF.

This clonotype was recorded a few times. The rearrangement links TRBV7-9 to TRBJ2-2, with D hard to call. Trimming took off 1 base at V and 6 bases at J, with 6 bases between the two ends. Per germline, CDR1 SEHNR and CDR2 FQNEAQ (reference sequence). CDR3 length equals 13 residues. This CDR3 reads CASSLVGAGELFF. CDR3 nucleotides: TGTGCCAGCAGCTTAGTTGGTGCCGGGGAGCTGTTTTTT.

This clonotype has ten or more counts. J is TRBJ2-7 and V is TRBV7-9; D is possibly TRBD1 (5 bases). CDR1 and CDR2 (germline): SEHNR, FQNEAQ (reference sequence). CDR3 length: 13 residues. The V gene lost 4 bases and the J gene lost 3 bases, with 10 bases spanning the gap. The CDR3 is CASSSARVYEQYF. The CDR3 DNA sequence: TGTGCCAGCAGCTCCGCCAGGGTCTACGAGCAGTACTTC.

This clonotype was detected only a few times. J is TRBJ1-2 and V is TRBV19; weak D call: TRBD1 (5 bases). This CDR3 region has 16 residues. Germline V CDR1 and CDR2: LNHDA, SQIVND (reference sequence). Deletions cut 5 bases from V and 13 bases from J, with 29 bases between. CDR3: CASSWTLTAVNYDPTF. The CDR3 DNA is TGTGCCAGTAGTTGGACCCTGACAGCTGTAAACTATGACCCCACCTTC.

The CDR3 is CASSIHGYEQYF. The CDR3 bases are TGTGCCAGTAGTATCCACGGCTACGAGCAGTACTTC. The V gene is TRBV19, the J gene TRBJ2-7, with D uncertain. Trimming removed 3 bases from V and 3 bases from J, with 6 bases in between. Germline V gene sequence: CDR1 LNHDA, CDR2 SQIVND (reference sequence). The CDR3 consists of 12 residues.

This chain joins TRBV9 and TRBJ2-3, with TRBD1 identical over 8 bases. J gave up 6 bases and V 3 bases, and 6 bases lay outside the gene matches. CDR3 length: 14 amino acids. Germline loops: CDR1 SGDLS, CDR2 YYNGEE. The CDR3 region has the DNA TGTGCCAGCAGCGCTGGACAGGGAGCTGATACGCAGTATTTT. The encoded protein is CASSAGQGADTQYF.

This clonotype showed up many times. A junction end diverges from the germline sequence, so it may reflect a read error. The chain combines TRBV27 with TRBJ2-5; D is undetermined. Germline CDR1 MNHEY, CDR2 SMNVEV (reference sequence). The CDR3 totals 10 residues. Written as DNA, the CDR3 is TGTGCCGCGAGAGAGATCCTAGATGTCTTC. Its translation: CAAREILDVF.

The chain is built from TRBV3-1 and TRBJ2-7, with TRBD1 matching over 11 bases. Losses at the gene ends were 1 base for V and 4 bases for J; bases not matched to a gene: 3. Germline assignment: CDR1 LGHDT and CDR2 YNNKEL (reference sequence). The CDR3 is 15 residues long. The chain's CDR3 is CASSQAGQGGYEQYF. The DNA of the CDR3 is TGTGCCAGCAGCCAAGCGGGACAGGGGGGGTACGAGCAGTACTTC.

This clonotype was detected many times. This sequence joins TRBV12-3 or TRBV12-4 and TRBJ2-4; D call uncertain. This CDR3 comprises 11 residues. V was clipped by 3 bases and J by 8 bases, with 5 bases between them. The CDR3 coding sequence is TGTGCCAGCAGTTTTCGAGACATTCAGTACTTC. Translation gives CASSFRDIQYF.

This clonotype was picked up many times. V gene TRBV24-1 combines with J gene TRBJ2-7, with D unresolved. CDR3 size: 13 residues. V was shortened by 3 bases and J by 3 bases, with 8 bases between the two germline ends. Germline V CDR1 and CDR2: KGHDR, SFDVKD. The CDR3 coding sequence is TGTGCCACCAGTGATGCAGGTCACTACGAGCAGTACTTC. As protein: CATSDAGHYEQYF.

This chain connects TRBV6-2 or TRBV6-3 to TRBJ2-1; 9 nucleotides align to TRBD1. Germline CDR1 is MNHEY and CDR2 is SVGEGT. The CDR3 consists of 15 residues. The trim removed 4 bases at V and 7 bases at J, leaving 8 bases unmatched. The CDR3 region is CASSSPGQGGNEQFF. The CDR3, as DNA: TGTGCCAGCAGTTCTCCGGGACAGGGTGGGAATGAGCAGTTCTTC.

This clonotype turned up a few times. The chain is built from TRBV4-1 and TRBJ1-1; D gene ambiguous. This CDR3 is 16 amino acids long. From germline, CDR1 is MGHRA and CDR2 YSYEKL. V lost 0 bases, J lost 1 base, and 12 bases lay in between. CDR3 in DNA: TGCGCCAGCAGCCAAGAGGTCAGGAGACCGAACACTGAAGCTTTCTTT. Its protein product is CASSQEVRRPNTEAFF.